This T cell receptor (beta chain) came from a study of long-term antiretroviral therapy in people with HIV (dated by TCRdb to 2021 to 2024). Turning to the overall study: The earliest samples were collected roughly a decade before the 2015 WHO recommendation for immediate ART, at a time when ART was usually postponed until CD4 counts fell. About 35% of the 30 participants with HIV were female. A retrospective serial study tested whether ART initiation and durable HIV suppression were associated with changes in peripheral blood TRB repertoire composition and diversity. No cross-contamination during QIAcube processing turned up in test extractions that ran a monoclonal T-cell line alongside 30 or so polyclonal samples. A total of 150 to 200 cryopreserved PBMC samples were contributed to the cohort by 30 adults with confirmed HIV infection, with samples collected serially over a mean of around 6 years (range 1-12).

The CDR3 runs 14 amino acids, cysteine and phenylalanine included. The retained sequence is limited to the CDR3, 42 bases, with the frame set at the first base. Sequences LNHDA (CDR1) and SQIVND (CDR2) are obtained from the germline V gene (reference sequence). Germline trimming: 7 bases from V, 6 bases from J; junction bases outside gene matches: 10. About this clone: Its binding antigen is unknown. Per-base qualities were not stored, and no clone one base away is much larger.

The immunoSEQ hsTCRB v3.0 assay was used at survey level resolution for TRB variable region sequencing. A depth of about 40,000-50,000 T-cell genomes per sample was targeted for TRB sequencing. An Illumina MiSeq with a v3 150-cycle kit was used to sequence the pooled TRB libraries. The published analysis was carried out like this. Repertoire analysis was run in R within a reproducible Nextflow workflow that covered QC, data transformation and analysis. LymphoSeq2, an R package for AIRR-Seq data exploration, was used to implement custom analyses. A few samples yielding fewer than 5000 total TRB sequences were excluded, leaving 188 analyzed HIV repertoires. Among the 190 or so HIV repertoires that were kept, 59 were collected before ART initiation and some 130 were collected after ART initiation. Repertoires were downsampled to 5000 TRB nucleotide sequences, and summary statistics were averaged over 100 downsampling iterations. Only TRB sequences with CDR3 regions of at least seven amino acids were retained for analysis. A Shannon entropy-derived clonality score and the Gini coefficient were used to measure diversity. In the repertoire networks, any two of the top 5000 CDR3 amino acid sequences were linked whenever the two sequences differed by an edit distance of one. For TRB CDR3 amino acid sequences, antigen specificity groups and MHC restriction were predicted with GLIPH2. CDR3 amino acid sequences were matched against VDJdb and McPAS-TCR to flag known CMV, EBV, HIV or tissue antigen associations. Pre-ART, post-ART and control groups were compared with Wilcoxon signed-rank tests and Holm-Bonferroni correction. TCRdb carries this immuneACCESS record with in-frame sequences only. Its versions omit some clonotypes, under half of them owing to an unresolved V gene in the studies checked, with the rest unexplained. V, J and clone size are those of that table, while D and trimming were read from the DNA. The sample table lists tens of thousands of clones, around 85% of them with a count of one. Together, the top ten hold under 4.5% of the sample.

Participants were included only if at least one PBMC sample before ART initiation and at least two post-ART samples were available. All participants with HIV were treated in the United States of America. Before DNA extraction, cryopreserved samples containing roughly 0.9-11 million PBMC were thawed and washed. At the time of the earliest PBMC sample, participants with HIV were aged between roughly 23 and 60 years. Per participant, PBMC samples came from 1-4 timepoints prior to ART initiation and 2-8 timepoints following ART initiation, for a median of 7 samples. For every participant, serial HIV viral load, CD4+ T-cell count, ART history and demographic data were obtained. Using a Qiagen kit on a QIAcube, genomic DNA was extracted from unsorted PBMC, with samples processed in batches of 12. What the study reported, not specific to this receptor: HIV repertoires had narrower CDR3 length ranges than controls, and the network structure suggested an antigen-experienced repertoire that shifted only slightly toward naive after ART. Limited PBMC availability meant only the TCR beta chain was sequenced, without alpha chain pairing. The repertoire was dominated across all time points by expanded TRB clones identified before ART initiation, although this dominance was seen to fluctuate and to decrease in many PLHIV after ART. Inferences about post-ART repertoire changes are limited because no data were available on ART adherence, viral resistance or therapy changes. Because pre-ART samples had limited cell numbers, unsorted PBMC were profiled rather than sorted CD4+ and CD8+ T cells. The samples were dated from the mid-2000s to the late 2010s, and the ART regimens that were used may be less effective than current ART regimens. ART initiation was associated with a significant increase in TRB diversity, but diversity stayed significantly below transplant donor controls even after long-term ART.

The receptor chain draws on TRBV19 and TRBJ1-2; 8 junctional bases match TRBD1. The source was unsorted PBMCs, collected 1.2 years after starting antiretroviral therapy. The TCR sequence derives from a woman between 50 and 59 years old with HIV. The CDR3 loop reads CASTIRQGADGYTF. The DNA reads as follows: TGTGCCAGTACGATTCGGCAGGGGGCCGATGGCTACACCTTC.